This TCR beta chain derives from a study of post-analysis software for immune sequencing data. Study background: Disease courses included relapsing-remitting, secondary progressive and progressive-relapsing multiple sclerosis.

Findings of the study overall: Relative to controls, patients had several TRBV segments at higher frequency, with TRBV5-6, TRBV5-1 and TRBV20-1 among these.

A few counts support this clonotype. Its antigen is undetermined. The CDR3 totals 13 residues. V shed 7 bases and J shed 3 bases, with 12 bases lying between them. Unique-molecular-identifier-tagged TCR beta cDNA libraries were used. MiXCR was run by TCRdb on the PCR reads, yielding one entry per CDR3 protein. The sample includes 700,000 to 900,000 distinct CDR3 sequences, around 42% seen only once; the top ten take 4.9%. The specimen was blood. The chain combines TRBV12-3 or TRBV12-4 with TRBJ2-5; D might be TRBD1 (5 bases). This clonotype originated in a girl between 10 and 17 years old with multiple sclerosis. The CDR3 DNA reads TGTGCCAGCACCCTAGACAGAAAAGAGACCCAGTACTTC. This encodes CASTLDRKETQYF.